Listed below are T cell receptor beta chains from one sample, sequenced in a study of control samples from healthy donors and cancer patients. Method: immunoSEQ multiplex PCR; TCRdb's copy keeps in-frame clones and lacks some. The sample shows about 160,000 clones, 96% of them seen only once. Sequencing was carried out using blood. These receptors were collected from a woman in her twenties or thirties in good health. Both conserved end residues are part of each CDR3. Each record gives: J gene, V gene, clone size, D gene, CDR3 DNA, CDR3 protein. D genes are given only for firm matches. Clone size is not always given. Where it is, it says once, few, many or a class for expanded clones.

>TRBJ2-7|TRBV2|once|TRBD1
TGTGCCAGCAGTGTTGAGGGGGCCAGCGAGCAGTACTTC
CASSVEGASEQYF
>TRBJ1-2|TRBV28|.|.
TGTGCCAGCAGCCCACCCGGGAGAAACTATGGCTACACCTTC
CASSPPGRNYGYTF
>TRBJ1-4|TRBV19|.|.
TGTGCCAGTAGTCTCCTTAATGAAAAACTGTTTTTT
CASSLLNEKLFF
>TRBJ1-5|TRBV7-8|.|.
TGTGCCAGCAGCTTAGCGACCGGGCCCGGCAATCAGCCCCAGCATTTT
CASSLATGPGNQPQHF
>TRBJ2-3|TRBV7-9|.|.
TGTGCCAGCAGCTTAGAGACGGGCGTCACAGATACGCAGTATTTT
CASSLETGVTDTQYF
>TRBJ1-6|TRBV3-1/TRBV3-2|few|.
TGTGCCAGCAGCCAAGTTCAGGGATCACCCCTCCACTTT
CASSQVQGSPLHF
>TRBJ1-1|TRBV6-5|.|TRBD1
TGTGCCAGCAGTTACCTGGGACAGGGAGGTACTGAAGCTTTCTTT
CASSYLGQGGTEAFF
>TRBJ1-2|TRBV10-3|once|.
TGTGCCATCAGGGATGGGACATCTCTTCTAAGCGGCTACACCTTC
CAIRDGTSLLSGYTF
>TRBJ2-3|TRBV6-2/TRBV6-3|.|TRBD2
TGTGCCAGCAGTCTAGCGGGGGGGCGCCCAGATACGCAGTATTTT
CASSLAGGRPDTQYF
>TRBJ1-6|TRBV5-4|.|TRBD1
TGTGCCAGCAGCTTGGACGGGACAGGGCGTTCACCCCTCCACTTT
CASSLDGTGRSPLHF
>TRBJ2-1|TRBV7-6|.|TRBD2
TGTGCCAGCAGCTTAGTGGTTCGAACGGGGGGTTACAATGAGCAGTTCTTC
CASSLVVRTGGYNEQFF
>TRBJ1-4|TRBV28|.|.
TGTGCCAGCAGTTCCCCTGGGGACTCTGCAACTAATGAAAAACTGTTTTTT
CASSSPGDSATNEKLFF
>TRBJ1-3|TRBV4-1|.|TRBD1
TGCGCCAGCAGCCAAGACGACAGGGGCGCTGGAAACACCATATATTTT
CASSQDDRGAGNTIYF
>TRBJ1-3|TRBV7-9|.|TRBD1
TGTGCCAGCAGCCCAGGGGGGCGACCGGGAAACACCATATATTTT
CASSPGGRPGNTIYF
>TRBJ2-2|TRBV13|.|.
TGTGCCAGCAAGGGGGCCGGGGAGCTGTTTTTT
CASKGAGELFF
>TRBJ1-2|TRBV4-1|.|TRBD1
TGCGCCAGCAGCCAGATGACAGGGTTAGGCTATGGCTACACCTTC
CASSQMTGLGYGYTF
>TRBJ2-1|TRBV2|.|TRBD2
TGTGCCAGCAGTGGGTCTAGCGGGGGGGCTTACAATGAGCAGTTCTTC
CASSGSSGGAYNEQFF
>TRBJ1-1|TRBV19|.|.
TGTGCCAGTAAAGAGAGTCGGGACACTGAAGCTTTCTTT
CASKESRDTEAFF
>TRBJ1-1|TRBV29-1|.|TRBD1
TGCAGCGTAGGACAGGGTGGCCTCATGAACACTGAAGCTTTCTTT
CSVGQGGLMNTEAFF
>TRBJ2-1|TRBV25-1|.|.
TGTGCCAGCAGTGAATCGAGCAGAGCCGCGAACAATGAGCAGTTCTTC
CASSESSRAANNEQFF
>TRBJ1-6|TRBV2|.|.
TGTGCCAGCTCAACAGGGAGCGGGGATTCACCCCTCCACTTT
CASSTGSGDSPLHF
>TRBJ2-2|TRBV10-1|.|TRBD2
TGCGCCAGCAGTCCTAGCGGGAGTTCGGCCGGGGAGCTGTTTTTT
CASSPSGSSAGELFF
>TRBJ2-4|TRBV3-1/TRBV3-2|.|.
TGTGCCAGCAGCCTTAAAGCGGGTCCAAACATTCAGTACTTC
CASSLKAGPNIQYF
>TRBJ1-1|TRBV24-1|.|.
TGTGCCACCAGTGGGGATAACACTGAAGCTTTCTTT
CATSGDNTEAFF
>TRBJ1-4|TRBV5-1|.|.
TGCGCCAGCAGCTCTGGGTCCCAGGGTGAAAAACTGTTTTTT
CASSSGSQGEKLFF
>TRBJ2-2|TRBV5-4|.|.
TGTGCCAGCAGCTTGGACCTCGGGGTCGGGGAGCTGTTTTTT
CASSLDLGVGELFF
>TRBJ2-5|TRBV5-1|.|.
TGCGCCAGCAGCTATGGGCAGGGGAGGGTACAAGAGACCCAGTACTTC
CASSYGQGRVQETQYF
>TRBJ2-7|TRBV10-3|.|TRBD2
TGTGCCATCAGTCCGATGGGGGGGGGATCTTCCTACGAGCAGTACTTC
CAISPMGGGSSYEQYF
>TRBJ2-7|TRBV5-4|.|.
TGTGCCAGCAGCTTGGGTGACAAGACCTACGAGCAGTACTTC
CASSLGDKTYEQYF
>TRBJ1-2|TRBV5-6|.|.
TGTGCCAGCAGTACGATGGATTACTATGGCTACACCTTC
CASSTMDYYGYTF
>TRBJ2-7|TRBV19|.|TRBD2
TGTGCCAGCGGGACTACCGCCGCGCGCGAGCAGTACTTC
CASGTTAAREQYF
>TRBJ2-7|TRBV7-3|.|.
TGTGCCAGCAGCTTAATAGGGGCCCCCCCCTACGAGCAGTACTTC
CASSLIGAPPYEQYF
>TRBJ1-1|TRBV5-1|.|.
TGCGCCAGCAGCTTGGTGGGGAGGAACACTGAAGCTTTCTTT
CASSLVGRNTEAFF
>TRBJ2-7|TRBV30|.|.
TGTGCCTGGTCCCCCGGGTTAGCGGTGGGTCACGAGCAGTACTTC
CAWSPGLAVGHEQYF
>TRBJ2-2|TRBV4-2|.|TRBD2
TGTGCCAGCAGCCCCACGGGCGGGGGATTCGCGAACACCGGGGAGCTGTTTTTT
CASSPTGGGFANTGELFF
>TRBJ1-2|TRBV11-2|.|TRBD1
TGTGCCAGCAGCTGGGACAGGGCCTATGGCTACACCTTC
CASSWDRAYGYTF
>TRBJ2-1|TRBV5-1|.|TRBD1
TGCGCCAGCAGCCAGCCCTCGACAGGGAATGAGCAGTTCTTC
CASSQPSTGNEQFF
>TRBJ1-1|TRBV24-1|.|.
TGTGCCACCAGTGATTTACCCGGGGGGGAAGCTTTCTTT
CATSDLPGGEAFF
>TRBJ1-5|TRBV30|.|.
TGTGCCTGGAGTTCAAGGCCATGGACGGGACAGCCCCAGCATTTT
CAWSSRPWTGQPQHF
>TRBJ1-4|TRBV5-1|.|.
TGCGCCAGCAGTGTTGGGAGAAATGAAAAACTGTTTTTT
CASSVGRNEKLFF
>TRBJ2-3|TRBV30|.|TRBD2
TGTGCCTGGAGTTCACTAGCGGGGAGAGATACGCAGTATTTT
CAWSSLAGRDTQYF
>TRBJ2-2|TRBV5-6|.|.
TGTGCCAGCAGCCCCTCGCGGGGGCGTTACACCGGGGAGCTGTTTTTT
CASSPSRGRYTGELFF
>TRBJ1-6|TRBV18|.|TRBD1
TGTGCCAGCTCCCTCGTCCCGGGACAGGGAAAAGTTTCACCCCTCCACTTT
CASSLVPGQGKVSPLHF
>TRBJ2-7|TRBV5-6|.|.
TGTGCCAGCAGCTTTCGCAGGGACTACGAGCAGTACTTC
CASSFRRDYEQYF
>TRBJ2-1|TRBV9|.|TRBD2
TGTGCCAGCAGTCGACTAGCGGGGGCCTACAATGAGCAGTTCTTC
CASSRLAGAYNEQFF
>TRBJ2-1|TRBV24-1|.|.
TGTGCCACCAGTGACCTCGGGGGCGTAGGTGAGCAGTTCTTC
CATSDLGGVGEQFF
>TRBJ1-2|TRBV28|.|.
TGTGCCAGCAGTTCGGGCTTCTATGGCTACACCTTC
CASSSGFYGYTF
>TRBJ2-3|TRBV5-6|.|TRBD2
TGTGCCAGCAGGTACGGGACTAGCGCTTTCACAGATACGCAGTATTTT
CASRYGTSAFTDTQYF
>TRBJ1-1|TRBV2|.|TRBD1
TGTGCCAGCAGTGAGCGACAGGGGGTGAACACTGAAGCTTTCTTT
CASSERQGVNTEAFF
>TRBJ2-1|TRBV30|.|.
TGTGCCTGGAACCGACTAACATCGGATGAGCAGTTCTTC
CAWNRLTSDEQFF
>TRBJ2-1|TRBV11-3|.|TRBD2
TGTGCCAGCAGCTCCGGGACTAGCAATGAGCAGTTCTTC
CASSSGTSNEQFF
>TRBJ2-7|TRBV24-1|.|.
TGTGCCACCAGTGATAGGACTAACGCCTACGAGCAGTACTTC
CATSDRTNAYEQYF
>TRBJ1-2|TRBV10-3|.|TRBD1
TGTGCCATCAGCCGAGACAGGGGTGAGGGCTACACCTTC
CAISRDRGEGYTF
>TRBJ1-2|TRBV9|.|.
TGTGCCAGCAGCGTGGGAGACAGGAGGTATGGCTACACCTTC
CASSVGDRRYGYTF
>TRBJ2-1|TRBV11-3|.|.
TGTGCCAGCAGCCACGGAGGCAGCTACAATGAGCAGTTCTTC
CASSHGGSYNEQFF
>TRBJ1-4|TRBV25-1|.|TRBD1
TGTGCCAGCAGTGACGTGACAGGGGTGGAAAAACTGTTTTTT
CASSDVTGVEKLFF